The sequence of this TCR beta chain was determined in a study of blood T cell repertoires in COVID-19. The overall study: Some COVID-19 samples were acute and others convalescent; all came from the United States, Italy and Spain. The analysed material was cDNA or gDNA that came from T cells, B-cell-depleted T cells, or PBMCs.

This CDR3 comprises 15 residues. V lost 1 base and J lost 2, with 9 bases in between. Germline V gene data show CDR1 as LGHDT and CDR2 as YNNKEL (reference sequence). In the original analysis: Amplification of reference gene primers was used by the study to estimate nucleated cell counts. The table came from immunoSEQ multiplex PCR; TCRdb's copy has only in-frame clones and leaves some out. D and trimming were read from the DNA, whereas the V and J calls and clone size are those reported in that table. The data hold approximately 140,000 clones, with about four fifths observed a single time. This rearrangement joins TRBV3-1 (or the pseudogene TRBV3-2) to TRBJ1-3, with no clear D. Sequenced input: peripheral blood. The source is a human donor with acute or convalescent COVID-19. The donor label of this sample is uncertain. The CDR3 nucleotides are TGTGCCAGCAGCCAAGTTGGCGGCGCTGGAAACACCATATATTTT. Its translation is CASSQVGGAGNTIYF.